Below, 7 T cell receptor beta chains from the same sample are listed, as sequenced in a study of shared clonotypes between healthy human individuals. The repertoire was sequenced with immunoSEQ multiplex PCR; TCRdb's copy has only in-frame clones and lacks some. Of around 2.5 million clones listed, under 95% were seen once; the top ten hold 0.36%. The source material was naive CD4+ T cells from PBMCs. Subset described: CD45RA+ positively selected. These receptors all stem from a young man in good health. Some clones in this sample may be carry-over from other donors' samples.

In its sample, this clone was seen once. Additional DNA sequences in this sample encode the identical CDR3. The gene calls are TRBV11-3 and TRBJ1-1; perhaps TRBD1 as D (5 bases). The germline V gene encodes CDR1 SGHNT and CDR2 YENEEA. The CDR3 totals 14 residues. Trimming took 2 bases from V and 0 from J, leaving 7 bases between them. The CDR3 spells CASSLQGVNTEAFF. DNA for the CDR3: TGTGCCAGCAGCTTACAAGGGGTGAACACTGAAGCTTTCTTT.

The chain is built from TRBV7-8 and TRBJ1-1, with unresolved D. Deletions cut 5 bases from V and 4 bases from J, with 8 bases between. The CDR3 consists of 12 residues. Germline CDR1 reads SGHVS; CDR2 reads FQNEAQ. DNA of the CDR3: TGTGCCAGCAGCCATTCAGCCACTGAAGCTTTCTTT. This encodes CASSHSATEAFF.

V is TRBV7-3 and J is TRBJ2-3; D assignment may be TRBD1 or TRBD2 (5 bases each). This CDR3 has 16 amino acids. CDR1 is SGHTA and CDR2 is FQGTGA in the germline V gene. The V gene lost 4 bases and the J gene lost 0 bases, with 14 bases spanning the gap. CDR3 region: CASSSMGPTSTDTQYF. CDR3 DNA: TGTGCCAGCAGCTCCATGGGACCGACTAGCACAGATACGCAGTATTTT.

The V call is TRBV29-1, the J call TRBJ2-5, with 7 bases fitting TRBD1. With 3 bases clipped from V and 5 bases from J, the junction kept 6 bases outside the gene matches. This CDR3 region has 13 residues. CDR1 and CDR2 from the germline V gene are SQVTM and ANQGSEA. CDR3 in amino acids: CSVERGLRETQYF. CDR3 nucleotides: TGCAGCGTTGAGAGGGGGCTCAGGGAGACCCAGTACTTC.

The chain carries TRBV6-5 and TRBJ1-4; 9 bases are shared with TRBD1. CDR3 size: 14 residues. CDR1 is MNHEY, CDR2 SVGAGI, per germline. With V trimmed by 5 bases and J by 7 bases, 5 bases remained unmatched. The CDR3 nucleotides are TGTGCCAGCAGTGACAGGGGGACGGGTGAAAAACTGTTTTTT. Its protein is CASSDRGTGEKLFF.

This clone was counted once. The chain combines TRBV2 with TRBJ1-1; D not resolved. CDR3 length: 14 residues. V was cut by 4 bases and J by 0 bases, with 9 bases left in between. Germline CDR1 is SNHLY and CDR2 is FYNNEI. The CDR3 reads CASSADGLNTEAFF. In DNA, the CDR3 is TGTGCCAGCAGTGCGGACGGCTTGAACACTGAAGCTTTCTTT.

The V call is TRBV5-1, the J call TRBJ2-1; maybe TRBD1 (8 bases). This CDR3 is built from 19 residues. The germline V gene encodes CDR1 SGHRS and CDR2 YFSETQ. V dropped 4 bases and J dropped 3 bases, with 26 bases sitting between them. The DNA of the CDR3 is TGCGCCAGCAGCGGCGGACAGGGTGGCGGGAGTCCCAACTACAATGAGCAGTTCTTC. Translation gives CASSGGQGGGSPNYNEQFF.